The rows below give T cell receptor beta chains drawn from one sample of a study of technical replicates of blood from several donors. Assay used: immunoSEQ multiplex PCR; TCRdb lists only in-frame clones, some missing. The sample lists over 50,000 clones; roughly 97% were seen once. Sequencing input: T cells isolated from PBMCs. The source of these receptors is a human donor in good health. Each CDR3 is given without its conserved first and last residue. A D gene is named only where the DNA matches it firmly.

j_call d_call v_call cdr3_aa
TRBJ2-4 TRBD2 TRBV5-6 ASSRLAGGNIQY
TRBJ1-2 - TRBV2 ASSNHNNYGYT
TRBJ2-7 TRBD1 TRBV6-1 ASSGTGTYEQY
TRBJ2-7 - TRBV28 ASSFPTLGVLASYEQY
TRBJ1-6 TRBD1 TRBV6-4 ASSPRTGGDSPLH
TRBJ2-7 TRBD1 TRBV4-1 ASSQDPGQGHYEQY
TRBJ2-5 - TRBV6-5 ASSYAPPSGQETQY
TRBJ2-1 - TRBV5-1 ASTLGIQGGDYNEQF
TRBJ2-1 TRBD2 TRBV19 ASSISGRVRNEQF
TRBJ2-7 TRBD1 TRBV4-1 ASSQDPLDRGYEQY
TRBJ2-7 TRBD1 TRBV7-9 ASSRQGRGDYEQY
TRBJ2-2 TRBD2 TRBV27 ASSLGLAGGHAGELF
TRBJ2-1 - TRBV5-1 ASSSRPDSSYNEQF
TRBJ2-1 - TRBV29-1 SVLSSYNEQF
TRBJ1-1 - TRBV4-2 ASSQRRGRGMNTEAF
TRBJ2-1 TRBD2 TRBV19 ASSLLASGGDRQF
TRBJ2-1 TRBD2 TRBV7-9 ASRIGLAGYNEQF
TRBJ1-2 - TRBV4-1 ASSQAPSDYGYT
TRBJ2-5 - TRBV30 AWRGGTSRTQY
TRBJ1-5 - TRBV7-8 ASSPRIVGHQPQH
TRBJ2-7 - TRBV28 ASSLSGDGKGYEQY
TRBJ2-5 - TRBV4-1 ASSQMGQAAWETQY
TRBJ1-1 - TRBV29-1 SVETDTEAF
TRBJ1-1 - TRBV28 ASEAVTEAF
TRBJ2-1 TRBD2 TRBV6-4 ASSDLAGGPYNEQF
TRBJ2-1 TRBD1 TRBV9 ASRRGGQGAYNEQF
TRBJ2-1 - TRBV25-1 ASRSQGVYNEQF
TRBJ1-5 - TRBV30 AWSEGVQPQH
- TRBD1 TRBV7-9 ASSLPGQLYEQY
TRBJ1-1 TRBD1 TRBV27 ASRQGTRPEAF
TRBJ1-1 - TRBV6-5 ASSSTRGGEAF
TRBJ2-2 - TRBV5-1 ASKEGPTGELF
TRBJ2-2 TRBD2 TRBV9 ASSPDGSGVALF
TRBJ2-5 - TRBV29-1 SVGYYSLEETQY
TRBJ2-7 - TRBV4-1 ASSHGGGGVSYEQY
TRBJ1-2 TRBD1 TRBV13 ASSYRDRVRGSSYT
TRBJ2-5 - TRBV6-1 ASRPGYETQY
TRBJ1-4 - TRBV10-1 DPHRDILLTNEKLF
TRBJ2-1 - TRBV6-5 ASSYSRLPSYNEQF
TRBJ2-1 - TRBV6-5 ASSYSSQYNEQF
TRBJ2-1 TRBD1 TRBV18 ASSPNRGPADEQF
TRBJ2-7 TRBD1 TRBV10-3 AISEPQGANSYEQY
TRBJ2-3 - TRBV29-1 SVVLAYTDTQY
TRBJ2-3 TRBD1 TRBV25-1 ASSEGQGLIGDTQY
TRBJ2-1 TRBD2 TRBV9 ASSLRTSGFDNEQF
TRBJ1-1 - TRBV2 ASSEEIGVMNTEAF
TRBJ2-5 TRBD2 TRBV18 ASSPSSGSPRETQY
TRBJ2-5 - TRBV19 ASSRQGPETQY